The source of this T cell receptor beta chain is a study of graft-versus-host responses after intestinal transplantation (dated by TCRdb to about 2021). For the wider study: Recipients received multivisceral, liver-intestinal, or isolated intestinal transplants. Every recipient was given anti-thymocyte globulin induction, followed by around three years of maintenance tacrolimus and steroids. After intestinal transplantation, graft-versus-host and host-versus-graft alloreactive T cell clones were followed in the graft, circulation and bone marrow using bulk TCR-beta CDR3 sequencing. Alloreactive clones were identified by sequencing pre-transplant mixed lymphocyte reaction products and comparing these products with unstimulated pre-transplant donor and recipient T cells. The cohort enrolled about two dozen intestinal transplant recipients, one of whom was a retransplant, and 3 patients without pretransplant specimens were excluded. Donor T cell macrochimerism was defined as a peak of at least 4% donor T cells among recipient peripheral blood mononuclear cells. Instead of going to the commercial service, samples from a few later patients were sequenced in-house on an Illumina MiSeq and processed with MiXCR. What the research found in general, with its limitations: Peak levels of circulating GvH clones were associated with declines in HvG clones early after transplant. Conclusions were limited by the relatively low number and heterogeneity of intestinal transplant patients. High GvH to HvG T cell clonal ratios were observed in the allografts of patients with donor T cell macrochimerism. GvH clones turned up in recipient bone marrow, with some appearing earlier in ileal mucosa or blood, a pattern consistent with an intestinal mucosal origin.

From its cysteine to its phenylalanine, the CDR3 spans 18 amino acids. Left in the record is the CDR3 DNA by itself, 54 bases read in frame from the first base. CDR1 is given as MGHRA and CDR2 as YSYEKL, both from the germline V gene. Here V drops 2 bases and J drops 7 bases, and the junction holds 17 bases not matched to any gene. To prepare the library, the immunoSEQ multiplex PCR assay was applied. For most patients, genomic DNA was isolated with the Qiagen DNeasy Blood and Tissue Kit and sent frozen to Adaptive Biotechnologies for TCR sequencing. For most patients, genomic DNA was subjected to high-throughput TCR-beta CDR3 sequencing by Adaptive Biotechnologies. In the original analysis: Adaptive's ImmunoSEQ software supplied the TCR sequencing data for around 19 patients, while MiXCR and VDJtools were used to process three other patients. To correct CD4 versus CD8 sorting errors, any sequence found in both subsets at a frequency ratio below 5:1 was removed. Because the origin of CDR3 nucleotide sequences shared between donor and recipient could not be assigned, those sequences were removed. To be classed as alloreactive, a clone needed at least 2-fold expansion over unstimulated cells and a minimum CFSE-low frequency of 0.002% (template counts) or 0.001% (read counts). Mappable clones were those detected in sequenced pre-transplant spleen, lymph node, or MLR CFSE-low populations of the donor or recipient. The cumulative frequency of alloreactive clones was calculated as a percentage of all sequences, weighted by copy number. This immuneACCESS table, as held by TCRdb, lists in-frame sequences with V and J called but not all clones. Of the missing ones, under half trace to an unresolved V gene in checked studies; the others have no known cause. The V and J calls and clone size are taken from that table; D and trimming were inferred from the DNA. The sample table holds tens of thousands of clones, of which roughly 91% were seen once. The ten top clones hold more than 0.095% of the sample.

Concerning this clone itself: Its antigen remains unidentified. Within one base of it there is no much larger clone, and no base qualities were kept.

This sample's time point label indicates: cells obtained before transplantation from donor or recipient. CD3+CD4+ and CD3+CD8+ populations were FACS-sorted from unstimulated pre-transplant donor and recipient cells taken from spleen or lymph nodes. Source: unstimulated CD4+ T cells sorted from spleen or lymph node cells, taken before intestinal transplant. The V and J segments used are TRBV4-1 and TRBJ2-1; the junction holds 7 bases that match TRBD1. The TCR sequence derives from a human donor who received an intestinal transplant. This receptor has the CDR3 CASSQQGQASSGLNEQFF. The DNA sequence is given as TGCGCCAGCAGCCAACAAGGACAGGCGAGTAGTGGGTTGAATGAGCAGTTCTTC.